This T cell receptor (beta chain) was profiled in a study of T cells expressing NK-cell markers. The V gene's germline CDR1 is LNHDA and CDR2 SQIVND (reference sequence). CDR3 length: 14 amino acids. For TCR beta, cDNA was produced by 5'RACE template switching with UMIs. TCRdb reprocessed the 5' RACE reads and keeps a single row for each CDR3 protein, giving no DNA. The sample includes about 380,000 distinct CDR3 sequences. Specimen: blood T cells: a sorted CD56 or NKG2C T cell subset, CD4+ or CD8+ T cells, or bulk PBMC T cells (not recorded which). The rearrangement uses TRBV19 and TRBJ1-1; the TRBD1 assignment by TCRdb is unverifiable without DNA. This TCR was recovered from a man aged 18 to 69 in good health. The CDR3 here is CASTRRGLNTEAFF.